The 18 T cell receptor beta chains listed next were all sequenced from one sample in a study of beta chain features in type 1 diabetes. Reverse transcription of all isolated RNA meant that expressed TCRB transcripts were sequenced. Here immunoSEQ multiplex PCR was the method, and the copy in TCRdb shows in-frame clones only, minus some. There are more than 95,000 clones in the sample; roughly 17% occur only once, and approximately 2.5% lies in the top ten. Study-wide points: In all four CD4+ subsets, TCRB CDR3 length was significantly, moderately reduced in type 1 diabetes.

No antigen has been assigned to these receptors. Sequencing used central memory CD4+ T cells from blood. These receptors originate from a man aged 18-30 years with type 1 diabetes.

The chain uses TRBV7-9 and TRBJ1-2; D call uncertain. Germline V gene data show CDR1 as SEHNR and CDR2 as FQNEAQ (reference sequence). This CDR3 has 14 residues. Trimming took 1 base from V and 0 from J, leaving 6 bases between them. CDR3 DNA: TGTGCCAGCAGCTTAGGAATCACTAACTATGGCTACACCTTC. The encoded protein is CASSLGITNYGYTF.

The genes are TRBV11-2 and TRBJ1-5, with D unclear. Trimming stripped 2 bases from V and 5 bases from J, with 7 bases between. Germline V gene data show CDR1 as SGHAT and CDR2 as FQNNGV. The CDR3 totals 13 residues. DNA of the CDR3: TGTGCCAGCAGCTTAAGGTTGGATCAGCCCCAGCATTTT. This encodes CASSLRLDQPQHF. Looking up the rest from reference TRBV11-2 and TRBJ1-5 gives the full variable domain: EAGVAQSPRYKIIEKRQSVAFWCNPISGHATLYWYQQILGQGPKLLIQFQNNGVVDDSQLPKDRFSAERLKGVDSTLKIQPAKLEDSAVYLCASSLRLDQPQHFGDGTRLSIL.

This clone was counted a few times. The chain is built from TRBV29-1 and TRBJ2-5, with D possibly TRBD2 on 5 matching bases. Per the germline V gene, CDR1 is SQVTM and CDR2 is ANQGSEA. The CDR3 is 12 residues long. Trimming shortened V by 3 bases and J by 0 bases, and 5 bases separated the two germline ends. The CDR3, as DNA: TGCAGCGTTGATAGCGACCAAGAGACCCAGTACTTC. Translating it yields CSVDSDQETQYF.

Worth noting for this clone: Since a much larger clone is just one base distant, this may be a read error. The sample has other DNA sequences that encode this CDR3 too. V usage is TRBV5-6 and J usage is TRBJ2-6, with D tentatively TRBD2 (5 bases). The CDR3 covers 16 residues. Germline V lookup: CDR1 SGHDT, CDR2 YYEEEE. Trimming cost V 4 bases and J 12 bases, with 23 bases left between them. The CDR3 DNA reads as TGTGCCAGCAGCCGGCCGGGGAGTATAGTAGGGTCCGTCCTGACTTTC. Amino acids: CASSRPGSIVGSVLTF.

A note on this clone: This specimen includes other DNA sequences encoding the same CDR3. This rearrangement joins TRBV30 to TRBJ2-5, with D tentatively TRBD1 (6 bases). CDR1 is GTSNPN, CDR2 SVGIG, per germline (reference sequence). CDR3 length: 14 residues. V lost 0 bases and J lost 5, with 13 bases in between. The CDR3 nucleotides read TGTGCCTGGAGTGTACAGGGTGGTGGGGAGACCCAGTACTTC. Its protein is CAWSVQGGGETQYF.

The chain uses TRBV2 and TRBJ2-4; D not resolved. Trimming removed 4 bases at V and 0 bases at J, with 4 bases between. This CDR3 contains 13 residues. In germline, CDR1 is SNHLY, CDR2 FYNNEI. CDR3 DNA: TGTGCCAGCAGTGCCCTAGCCAAAAACATTCAGTACTTC. It is translated as CASSALAKNIQYF.

The chain uses TRBV7-2 and TRBJ2-3, with TRBD2 as a possible D gene (7 bases). The length of the CDR3 is 16 residues. The ends were cut back, 5 bases at V and 2 bases at J, with 17 bases in the middle. Germline V gene data show CDR1 as SGHTA and CDR2 as FQGNSA. CDR3 sequence: CASSPGAGEVTDTQYF. The DNA for the CDR3 is TGTGCCAGCAGCCCGGGGGCGGGAGAAGTCACAGATACGCAGTATTTT.

This clone has only a few counts. V and J are TRBV7-9 and TRBJ2-3; D not certain. Germline V gives CDR1 SEHNR, CDR2 FQNEAQ (reference sequence). The CDR3 contains 15 residues. V dropped 1 base and J dropped 2 bases, with 10 bases sitting between them. DNA for the CDR3: TGTGCCAGCAGCTTAGATGGGGAACCCACAGATACGCAGTATTTT. Protein sequence: CASSLDGEPTDTQYF.

The chain links TRBV6-5 to TRBJ2-5, with TRBD1 matching over 9 bases. This CDR3 is 15 amino acids long. Germline CDR1 MNHEY, CDR2 SVGAGI. With 5 bases clipped from V and 3 bases from J, the junction kept 7 bases outside the gene matches. The CDR3 DNA reads TGTGCCAGCAGTCTTACAGGGGGCAGGGAAGAGACCCAGTACTTC. It specifies CASSLTGGREETQYF.

This clone occurred a few times. The chain employs TRBV7-2 and TRBJ2-7; D is uncertain. CDR1 and CDR2 from the germline V gene are SGHTA and FQGNSA. V lost 3 bases, J lost 5 bases, and 11 bases lay in between. This CDR3 contains 13 residues. This CDR3 reads CASSFRTGNEQYF. Written as DNA, the CDR3 is TGTGCCAGCAGCTTTAGGACGGGTAACGAGCAGTACTTC.

This clone was counted between two and nine times. The rearrangement links TRBV5-1 to TRBJ1-1, with D possibly being TRBD1 (5 bases). V gave up 4 bases and J gave up 12 bases, with 25 bases separating them. Germline lookup yields CDR1 SGHRS and CDR2 YFSETQ. This CDR3 is 15 amino acids long. The CDR3 region has the DNA TGCGCCAGCAGCCCCGGGACCGATATGAACCGATGGACTTTCTTT. This translates into CASSPGTDMNRWTFF.

This clone has a count of ten or more. V gene TRBV7-9 combines with J gene TRBJ2-3; D assignment may be TRBD1 or TRBD2 (5 bases each). Germline V gene sequence: CDR1 SEHNR, CDR2 FQNEAQ (reference sequence). CDR3 size: 18 residues. Trimming took 0 bases from V and 5 from J, leaving 21 bases between them. CDR3 in DNA: TGTGCCAGCAGCTTAGCAAGGCTCCGGGGCTCCTTGGAAGATACGCAGTATTTT. Translated: CASSLARLRGSLEDTQYF.

The gene calls are TRBV7-9 and TRBJ2-1; 10 bases fit TRBD2. The J segment lost 4 bases and the V segment lost 5 bases, leaving 2 bases of the junction unmatched. The CDR3 totals 14 residues. The germline gives CDR1 SEHNR, CDR2 FQNEAQ (reference sequence). DNA for the CDR3: TGTGCCAGCAGCGGACTAGCGGAGTACAATGAGCAGTTCTTC. It translates to CASSGLAEYNEQFF.

This clone has more than one count but fewer than ten. V gene TRBV30 combines with J gene TRBJ1-5, with 7 bases aligning to TRBD1. After removal of 2 bases from V and 3 bases from J, the junction contained 7 bases not matched to a gene. Per the germline V gene, CDR1 is GTSNPN and CDR2 is SVGIG (reference sequence). The length of the CDR3 is 15 residues. For the CDR3, the DNA is TGTGCCTGGAGTCAGGGAGGGGGCTCCAATCAGCCCCAGCATTTT. Protein product: CAWSQGGGSNQPQHF.

This clone was seen a few times. The chain couples TRBV9 to TRBJ2-3; TRBD2 aligns across 11 bases. In germline, CDR1 is SGDLS, CDR2 YYNGEE. Germline trimming cut 4 bases from V and 1 base from J; bases unmatched to any gene: 8. The CDR3 spans 17 residues. CDR3 protein: CASSSPSGGSRTDTQYF. The CDR3 bases are TGTGCCAGCAGCTCCCCTAGCGGGGGGAGCCGCACAGATACGCAGTATTTT.

This clone occurred many times. The chain employs TRBV21-1 and TRBJ2-1. TRBV21-1 is a pseudogene. The CDR3 extends over 13 amino acids. CDR3 region: CASSFKPNNEQFF. The CDR3 region has the DNA TGTGCCAGCAGCTTTAAACCCAACAATGAGCAGTTCTTC.

This sequence joins TRBV5-1 and TRBJ1-2; D uncertain. V dropped 1 base and J dropped 11 bases, with 30 bases sitting between them. CDR3 length equals 18 residues. CDR1 SGHRS and CDR2 YFSETQ come from the germline V gene. The CDR3 DNA reads as TGCGCCAGCAGCTTGTCCCCCGTTGGGATGGAGAACTATGGAGGTTACACCTTC. Its translation: CASSLSPVGMENYGGYTF.

The rearrangement joins TRBV11-2 to TRBJ2-2; D gene unclear. The V end lost 2 bases, the J end lost 1 base, and 5 bases lay between the germline ends. CDR3 size: 14 residues. CDR1 and CDR2 from the germline V gene are SGHAT and FQNNGV. CDR3 in amino acids: CASSLIQNTGELFF. In DNA form, the CDR3 reads TGTGCCAGCAGCTTAATCCAGAACACCGGGGAGCTGTTTTTT.